What follows are 8 T cell receptor beta chains derived from one specimen sequenced in a study of monozygotic twins with inflammatory bowel disease. TCRdb re-called the 5' RACE reads and gives one entry per CDR3 protein, without DNA. The repertoire shows around 210,000 distinct CDR3 sequences; the top ten hold 6% to 9%. The sequenced sample consisted of blood. The receptors originated from a human donor with ulcerative colitis or Crohn's disease, or a healthy co-twin of an affected twin (not recorded which).

This sequence joins TRBV7-3 and TRBJ2-3; TCRdb returns TRBD2, unconfirmable since there is no DNA. This CDR3 has 15 residues. Germline lookup yields CDR1 SGHTA and CDR2 FQGTGA. This CDR3 is CASSFSGESTDTQYF.

The chain employs TRBV7-8 and TRBJ1-5. Germline CDR1 is SGHVS and CDR2 is FQNEAQ. The CDR3 consists of 18 residues. CDR3 region: CASSLLIPGSLTHQPQHF.

This sequence joins TRBV4-2 and TRBJ1-4. The CDR3 is 18 residues long. Germline-derived CDR1 and CDR2 are LGHNA and YNFKEQ. The chain's CDR3 is CASSQVSVLGATNEKLFF.

The V call is TRBV15, the J call TRBJ1-2. CDR1 and CDR2 from the germline V gene are LNHNV and YYDKDF (reference sequence). CDR3 length: 16 residues. The CDR3 spells CATSRDQNSKPYGYTF.

The chain carries TRBV5-1 and TRBJ2-7; TCRdb gives TRBD1 as the D gene, but with no DNA this cannot be confirmed. The CDR3 loop spans 15 amino acids. Germline V lookup: CDR1 SGHRS, CDR2 YFSETQ. CDR3 region: CASSLQGTGLYEQYF.

This rearrangement joins TRBV25-1 to TRBJ1-6. Germline CDR1 and CDR2: MGHDK and SYGVNS. The CDR3 has 15 amino acids. CDR3 amino acids: CASSEQGSYNSPLHF. Drawing the rest from reference TRBV25-1 and TRBJ1-6, the complete variable domain is EADIYQTPRYLVIGTGKKITLECSQTMGHDKMYWYQQDPGMELHLIHYSYGVNSTEKGDLSSESTVSRIRTEHFPLTLESARPSHTSQYLCASSEQGSYNSPLHFGNGTRLTVT.

The chain links TRBV20-1 to TRBJ2-1; TCRdb's D gene call, TRBD2, goes unchecked for lack of DNA. The CDR3 runs to 15 residues. The germline V gene has CDR1 DFQATT and CDR2 SNEGSKA (reference sequence). This CDR3 reads CSARGRDFAYNEQFF.

The gene calls are TRBV6-5 and TRBJ2-7; TCRdb's D call, TRBD1, is unchecked because there is no DNA. The CDR3 has 17 residues. Germline CDR1 MNHEY, CDR2 SVGAGI. The chain's CDR3 is CASSSLHRGPPIYEQYF.